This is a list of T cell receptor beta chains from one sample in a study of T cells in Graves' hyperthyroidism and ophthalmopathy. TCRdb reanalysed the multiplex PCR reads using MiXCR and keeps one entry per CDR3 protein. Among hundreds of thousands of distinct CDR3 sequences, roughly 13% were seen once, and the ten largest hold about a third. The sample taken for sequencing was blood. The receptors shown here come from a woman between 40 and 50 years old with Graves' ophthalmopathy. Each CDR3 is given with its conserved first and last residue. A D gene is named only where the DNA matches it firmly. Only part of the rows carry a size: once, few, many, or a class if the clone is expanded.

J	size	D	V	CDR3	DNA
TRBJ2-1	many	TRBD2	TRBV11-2	CASSLVSAGVSNEQFF	TGTGCCAGCAGCTTAGTGTCGGCGGGAGTCAGCAATGAGCAGTTCTTC
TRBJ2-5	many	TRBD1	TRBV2	CASRDPTGSRAKETQYF	TGTGCCAGCAGAGACCCGACAGGGAGCAGAGCGAAAGAGACCCAGTACTTC
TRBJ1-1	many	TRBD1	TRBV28	CASSPDRGRGAFF	TGTGCCAGCAGCCCGGACAGGGGGCGCGGGGCTTTCTTT
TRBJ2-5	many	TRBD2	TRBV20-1	CSASRTSGSETQYF	TGCAGTGCTTCCAGGACTAGCGGGAGTGAGACCCAGTACTTC
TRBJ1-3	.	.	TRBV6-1	CASTPLGVRPGNTIYF	TGTGCCAGCACCCCTCTGGGGGTCCGTCCTGGAAACACCATATATTTT
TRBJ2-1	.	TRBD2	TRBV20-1	CSARPSGSNEQFF	TGCAGTGCGAGACCTAGCGGGAGTAATGAGCAGTTCTTC
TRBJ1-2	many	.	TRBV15	CATSSFKPGGSYGYTF	TGTGCCACCAGCAGTTTCAAACCTGGGGGTAGCTATGGCTACACCTTC
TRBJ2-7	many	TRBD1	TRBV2	CASAGQGYEQYF	TGTGCCAGCGCCGGACAGGGCTACGAGCAGTACTTC
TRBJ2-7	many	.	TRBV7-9	CASSSPLSRGSYEQYF	TGTGCCAGCAGCTCCCCCCTTAGTAGGGGCTCCTACGAGCAGTACTTC
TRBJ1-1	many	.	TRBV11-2	CASSLDFGADRISEAFF	TGTGCCAGCAGCTTAGATTTTGGAGCAGACCGAATTTCAGAAGCTTTCTTT
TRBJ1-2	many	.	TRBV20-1	CSARHSLETGPGGYTF	TGCAGTGCTAGGCACTCGCTTGAGACAGGCCCTGGGGGCTACACCTTC
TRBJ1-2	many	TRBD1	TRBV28	CASSPLGQNYGYTF	TGTGCCAGCAGCCCACTGGGACAGAACTATGGCTACACCTTC
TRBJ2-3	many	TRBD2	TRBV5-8	CASSPQVGLAASTDTQYF	TGTGCCAGCAGCCCACAGGTGGGCCTAGCGGCCAGCACAGATACGCAGTATTTT
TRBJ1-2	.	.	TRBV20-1	CSAKETVSPGYTF	TGCAGTGCCAAAGAGACAGTCTCTCCTGGCTACACCTTC
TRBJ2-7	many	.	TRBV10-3	CAAGSGYEQYF	TGTGCCGCAGGCTCAGGATACGAGCAGTACTTC
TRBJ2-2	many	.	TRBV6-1	CASSRGNTGELFF	TGTGCCAGCAGTAGGGGGAACACCGGGGAGCTGTTTTTT
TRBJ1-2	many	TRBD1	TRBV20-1	CSAGRTGVLYGYTF	TGCAGTGCTGGCCGGACAGGGGTCCTCTATGGCTACACCTTC
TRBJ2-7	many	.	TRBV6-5	CASSYSTGVSYEQYF	TGTGCCAGCAGTTACTCTACAGGCGTTTCCTACGAGCAGTACTTC
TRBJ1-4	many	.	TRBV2	CASRDREPEKLFF	TGTGCCAGCAGGGACAGAGAACCTGAAAAACTGTTTTTT
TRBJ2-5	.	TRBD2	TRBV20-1	CSAGTSGRAGTQYF	TGCAGTGCTGGGACTAGCGGGAGGGCCGGGACCCAGTACTTC
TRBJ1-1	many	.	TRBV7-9	CASSLAGKEDTEAFF	TGTGCCAGCAGCTTGGCAGGGAAAGAGGACACTGAAGCTTTCTTT
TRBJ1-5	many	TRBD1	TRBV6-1	CASSGRTGMKPQHF	TGTGCCAGCAGTGGCCGGACAGGGATGAAGCCCCAGCATTTT